This TCR beta chain was identified in a study of Graves' ophthalmopathy and Graves' hyperthyroidism. Diagnostic conclusions were grounded in clinical symptoms, serum thyroxine, TRAb, thyroid ultrasound and orbital computed tomography. Per the germline V gene, CDR1 is WSHSY and CDR2 is SAAADI. The CDR3 is 12 amino acids. Trimming took 10 bases from V and 14 from J; bases not matched to a gene: 13. RNA served as the template for amplifying TCR beta CDR3 regions. HTBI-primed first-round RT-PCR preceded second-round multiplex PCR. Each CDR3 protein is one row after TCRdb ran MiXCR on the multiplex PCR reads. The sample carries roughly 1.1 million distinct CDR3 sequences, approximately 35% recorded once.

Sequencing was done on a sample of peripheral blood or thyroid tissue (not recorded which). This clonotype was obtained from an adult man with Graves' hyperthyroidism. V usage is TRBV10-2 and J usage is TRBJ1-5; 8 bases are shared with TRBD1. The CDR3 sequence is CATHTGGSYEHF. The CDR3 DNA sequence: TGCGCCACCCATACAGGGGGGTCCTACGAGCATTTT.